This entry lists 17 T cell receptor beta chains sequenced from one sample in a study of shared clonotypes between healthy human individuals. CD45RO-negative CD8 cells positively selected for CCR7 made up the naive population, which excluded terminally differentiated effector memory CD45RA+ cells. This table comes from immunoSEQ multiplex PCR, and its TCRdb copy is limited to in-frame clones, with some not included. The sample contains roughly 2 million clones, roughly 94% of which appear only once. The material sequenced was naive CD8+ T cells sorted from blood. The receptors shown here come from a man younger than 30 in good health.

The genes are TRBV27 and TRBJ1-3, with 9 bases lining up with TRBD1. The V and J ends lost 4 bases and 4 bases, in that order; junction bases with no gene match: 5. The CDR3 extends over 15 amino acids. CDR1 is MNHEY and CDR2 is SMNVEV in the germline V gene (reference sequence). CDR3 sequence reads: CASSSTGGWGNTIYF. The CDR3 nucleotides are TGTGCCAGCAGTTCAACAGGGGGCTGGGGAAACACCATATATTTT.

V gene TRBV28 combines with J gene TRBJ2-7; TRBD1 might be the D (5 bases). CDR1 and CDR2 (germline): MDHEN, SYDVKM. Trimming removed 8 bases from V and 2 bases from J, with 10 bases in between. The CDR3 sequence is 12 residues long. Here the CDR3 reads CASGSGTYEQYF. In nucleotides, the CDR3 is TGTGCCAGCGGGTCAGGGACCTACGAGCAGTACTTC.

The chain joins TRBV19 to TRBJ2-5, with unresolved D. CDR1 is LNHDA, CDR2 SQIVND, per germline (reference sequence). V lost 5 bases and J 5 bases, leaving 18 bases between the germline ends. CDR3 length equals 15 residues. The CDR3 reads CASSFSRWGGETQYF. The CDR3 DNA reads as TGTGCCAGTAGTTTCTCCCGCTGGGGTGGGGAGACCCAGTACTTC.

To note about this clone: Other DNA sequences in this specimen translate into the identical CDR3. This sequence joins TRBV30 and TRBJ2-7; a possible D gene is TRBD1 (6 bases). Germline CDR1 is GTSNPN and CDR2 is SVGIG (reference sequence). This CDR3 is built from 13 residues. V lost 3 bases and J 2 bases, leaving 11 bases between the germline ends. CDR3 residues: CAWSRDTTYEQYF. CDR3 DNA sequence: TGTGCCTGGAGCCGGGACACAACCTACGAGCAGTACTTC.

The V call is TRBV4-1, the J call TRBJ2-1, with 12 bases matching TRBD2. The CDR3 has 16 amino acids. With V trimmed by 1 base and J by 8 bases, 6 bases remained unmatched. The germline CDR1 and CDR2 sequences are MGHRA and YSYEKL. The CDR3 coding sequence is TGCGCCAGCAGCCAAGTGACTAGCGGGAGTTTCTATGAGCAGTTCTTC. Translation: CASSQVTSGSFYEQFF.

The CDR3 DNA follows: TGTGCCAGCAGTCCATGGGAGGGGGGCACAGATACGCAGTATTTT. Protein: CASSPWEGGTDTQYF. The rearrangement uses TRBV28 and TRBJ2-3, with TRBD2 as a possible D gene (7 bases). Germline V gene data show CDR1 as MDHEN and CDR2 as SYDVKM. CDR3 length: 15 amino acids. V lost 5 bases, J lost 1 base, and 13 bases lay in between.

The chain couples TRBV11-2 to TRBJ2-7; D gene ambiguous. V shed 4 bases and J shed 2 bases, with 9 bases lying between them. Germline loops: CDR1 SGHAT, CDR2 FQNNGV. The length of the CDR3 is 13 residues. The CDR3 nucleotides are TGTGCCAGCAGCTCCACGGACGCCTACGAGCAGTACTTC. As protein: CASSSTDAYEQYF.

This clone was seen just once. The genes are TRBV2 and TRBJ1-3; TRBD1 agrees at 7 bases. The J segment lost 2 bases and the V segment lost 6 bases, leaving 7 bases of the junction unmatched. The V gene's germline CDR1 is SNHLY and CDR2 FYNNEI. The CDR3 contains 15 residues. CDR3 DNA: TGTGCCAGCAGCGACGTCGGACAGGCTGGAAACACCATATATTTT. It codes for CASSDVGQAGNTIYF.

This clone was seen only once. One end of the junction is discordant with germline, which a read error may explain. The chain combines TRBV2 with TRBJ2-7, with 7 nucleotides matching TRBD1. Germline V gene lookup returns CDR1 SNHLY and CDR2 FYNNEI. The CDR3 contains 16 residues. CDR3 region: CASSANYRGTSDEQYF. The DNA for the CDR3 is TGTGCCAGCAGCGCCAATTACAGGGGTACCTCCGACGAGCAGTACTTC.

V and J are TRBV5-4 and TRBJ2-3; either TRBD1 or TRBD2 may supply D (6 bases each). CDR3 size: 15 residues. Germline CDR1 and CDR2: SGHNT and YYREEE (reference sequence). Between the trimmed V and J ends, which lost 5 bases and 0 bases, there was a span of 13 bases. CDR3 protein: CASSSFGGSTDTQYF. CDR3 sequence (DNA): TGTGCCAGCAGTTCTTTCGGGGGCAGCACAGATACGCAGTATTTT.

This clone was observed once. The genes are TRBV11-2 and TRBJ2-7; possibly TRBD2 for D (6 bases). Trimming pared 4 bases from V and 3 bases from J, leaving 16 bases between. Germline-derived CDR1 and CDR2 are SGHAT and FQNNGV. This CDR3 spans 15 amino acids. CDR3 DNA: TGTGCCAGCAGCTCGGGTTATGGCGGGGACTACGAGCAGTACTTC. Translating it yields CASSSGYGGDYEQYF.

Remarks on this clone: Other DNA variants within this sample encode the same CDR3. The chain combines TRBV7-9 with TRBJ1-4; D call uncertain. This CDR3 contains 12 residues. CDR1 and CDR2 (germline): SEHNR, FQNEAQ (reference sequence). V lost 1 base and J 8 bases, leaving 5 bases between the germline ends. In DNA, the CDR3 is TGTGCCAGCAGCTTAGTAGGCGAAAAACTGTTTTTT. Amino acid sequence: CASSLVGEKLFF.

This chain links TRBV12-1 with TRBJ2-7. TRBV12-1 is noted as a pseudogene. The CDR3 extends over 14 amino acids. The CDR3 DNA is TGTGCCAGCAGCTTCTGTGGGGAATTCGCCGAGCAGTACTTC. It codes for CASSFCGEFAEQYF.

This clone occurred once. This chain joins TRBV5-1 and TRBJ2-3; D ambiguous. V was cut by 3 bases and J by 4 bases, with 9 bases left in between. The germline CDR1 and CDR2 sequences are SGHRS and YFSETQ. This CDR3 has 13 residues. The CDR3: CASSSDPADTQYF. CDR3 nucleotides: TGCGCCAGCAGCTCCGACCCCGCAGATACGCAGTATTTT.

The chain combines TRBV5-4 with TRBJ2-7, with D possibly being TRBD2 (6 bases). CDR1 is SGHNT, CDR2 YYREEE, per germline (reference sequence). V shed 2 bases and J shed 6 bases, with 12 bases lying between them. This CDR3 spans 13 amino acids. CDR3: CASSFGGGAEQYF. DNA of the CDR3: TGTGCCAGCAGCTTCGGAGGCGGGGCCGAGCAGTACTTC.

This rearrangement joins TRBV7-3 to TRBJ2-3; 7 bases match TRBD2. The ends lost 2 bases at V and 5 bases at J; junction bases unmatched: 7. The V gene's germline CDR1 is SGHTA and CDR2 FQGTGA. The length of the CDR3 is 15 residues. CDR3: CASSLGGDSRDTQYF. The CDR3 region has the DNA TGTGCCAGCAGCTTAGGGGGGGATTCTCGAGATACGCAGTATTTT.

Turning to this clone: The same CDR3 can be traced to other DNA sequences in this sample. V gene TRBV4-1 combines with J gene TRBJ2-7, with a weak D call TRBD1 (6 bases). Trimming took 4 bases from V and 4 from J, leaving 11 bases between them. This CDR3 has 13 amino acids. The germline V gene has CDR1 MGHRA and CDR2 YSYEKL. The DNA of the CDR3 is TGCGCCAGCAGCCTCCGGACAGAGTACGAGCAGTACTTC. This gives the protein CASSLRTEYEQYF.